This T cell receptor (beta chain) derives from a study of tumor-infiltrating lymphocytes in primary liver carcinoma. Study context: Patients, male and female, were 30 to 69 years old. Sequencing of the samples generated roughly 3.5 to 7.5 million productive TCRbeta reads, with similar yields across tissue types. Study-wide points: Top clones occupying all five tumor regions numbered only about 8-25%. It was in tumors, not blood, that the top-250-clone fraction was significantly higher (p = 0.039).

This clonotype was counted a few times. Antigen: not known. The CDR3 covers 14 residues. CDR1 KGHSH and CDR2 LQKENI come from the germline V gene. Trimming at V came to 6 bases and at J to 1 base, leaving 4 bases not matched to a gene. The investigators made TCR beta cDNA from roughly 0.55 ug total RNA, using a constant-region primer. Sequencing libraries for TCR beta derived from three nested multiplex PCR rounds that used slightly modified ARM-PCR. Primers for the first two PCR rounds were TRBV1-TRBV30 forward primers and a C-beta reverse primer (approximately 9 cycles per round). TCRdb re-called the multiplex PCR reads through MiXCR, storing one row per CDR3 protein. The data contain 80,000 or so distinct CDR3 sequences, 65% to 75% of them seen just once; the ten biggest clones take up roughly 13%. The 20-30 mg bulk tissue piece was not sorted before simultaneous RNA and DNA extraction.

Material for sequencing was liver tumor tissue from sampling region 4. Subset denoted: tumor region T4, right-lateral pole. The V gene is TRBV18, the J gene TRBJ2-3, with 7 positions matching TRBD1. The receptor's source is a woman aged 55-70 years with primary liver carcinoma and hepatitis B virus infection. CDR3 sequence reads: CASSLGQGTDTQYF. The DNA for the CDR3 is TGTGCCAGCTCTCTCGGACAGGGCACAGATACGCAGTATTTT.